This passage covers 14 T cell receptor beta chains from one sample sequenced in a study of T cells in Graves' hyperthyroidism and ophthalmopathy. The CDR3 regions of TCR beta were amplified from RNA transcripts. Initially, a first-round RT-PCR of the TCR CDR3 employed the HTBI primer set. Using its own MiXCR run on the multiplex PCR reads, TCRdb lists one record per CDR3 protein. The sample lists around 350,000 distinct CDR3 sequences, 15% to 20% seen once, with around 35% in the top ten. Material: blood. These receptors were taken from a woman aged 30 to 39 with Graves' hyperthyroidism that later progressed to Graves' ophthalmopathy.

This clonotype has more than one count but fewer than ten. Compared with germline, one end of the junction differs, possibly owing to a read error. The genes are TRBV20-1 and TRBJ2-3; TRBD2 matches 9 bases. The CDR3 is 16 residues long. The germline V gene has CDR1 DFQATT and CDR2 SNEGSKA (reference sequence). CDR3 protein: CGASDLRAGGQDTQYF. The CDR3 bases are TGCGGTGCTAGTGATCTCAGGGCGGGGGGGCAAGATACGCAGTATTTT.

This clonotype has at least ten counts. The rearrangement joins TRBV7-9 to TRBJ2-7, with TRBD2 as a possible D gene (7 bases). V was cut by 5 bases and J by 4 bases, with 18 bases left in between. CDR1 is SEHNR and CDR2 is FQNEAQ in the germline V gene (reference sequence). This CDR3 has 15 residues. CDR3 DNA: TGTGCCAGCAGCCCCTTGGAGGGGGGGCCATACGAGCAGTACTTC. Translated, it gives CASSPLEGGPYEQYF.

This clonotype was found many times. V is TRBV25-1 and J is TRBJ1-2; 10 nucleotides line up with TRBD1. Germline V gene sequence: CDR1 MGHDK, CDR2 SYGVNS. The length of the CDR3 is 17 residues. J gave up 4 bases and V 1 base, and 9 bases lay outside the gene matches. DNA for the CDR3: TGTGCCAGCAGTGAATCCGCCGGGACAGGGGTTTCCTATGGCTACACCTTC. Residues: CASSESAGTGVSYGYTF.

This clonotype has a count of ten or more. V is TRBV20-1 and J is TRBJ2-1; TRBD2 aligns across 10 bases. Losses at the gene ends were 7 bases for V and 8 bases for J; bases not matched to a gene: 11. The V gene's germline CDR1 is DFQATT and CDR2 SNEGSKA (reference sequence). CDR3 length equals 14 residues. The CDR3 nucleotides are TGCAGTGTTGGGGGAAGCGGGAGGGCCGATGAGCAGTTCTTC. It yields the protein CSVGGSGRADEQFF.

The gene calls are TRBV20-1 and TRBJ1-6; D is unresolved. The CDR3 totals 14 residues. CDR1 and CDR2 from the germline V gene are DFQATT and SNEGSKA (reference sequence). V was shortened by 3 bases and J by 0 bases, with 6 bases between the two germline ends. The CDR3 DNA follows: TGCAGTGCTAGGGAGAACTCCTATAATTCACCCCTCCACTTT. It encodes CSARENSYNSPLHF.

The sample holds many counts of this clonotype. This chain joins TRBV18 and TRBJ1-2; D not certain. Germline assignment: CDR1 KGHSH and CDR2 LQKENI. The CDR3 spans 16 residues. V shed 0 bases and J shed 0 bases, with 11 bases lying between them. Here the CDR3 reads CASSPPGAAANYGYTF. The CDR3 DNA sequence: TGTGCCAGCTCACCACCGGGAGCTGCAGCTAACTATGGCTACACCTTC.

V usage is TRBV2 and J usage is TRBJ1-1; TRBD1 aligns across 7 bases. Germline CDR1 and CDR2: SNHLY and FYNNEI. The CDR3 is 13 residues long. After removal of 6 bases from V and 4 bases from J, the junction contained 5 bases not matched to a gene. Here the CDR3 reads CASSDRVATEAFF. The CDR3 DNA follows: TGTGCCAGCAGCGACAGGGTGGCCACTGAAGCTTTCTTT. Full variable domain (missing parts from reference TRBV2 and TRBJ1-1): EPEVTQTPSHQVTQMGQEVILRCVPISNHLYFYWYRQILGQKVEFLVSFYNNEISEKSEIFDDQFSVERPDGSNFTLKIRSTKLEDSAMYFCASSDRVATEAFFGQGTRLTVV.

The chain couples TRBV6-1 to TRBJ1-5, with D possibly being TRBD1 (5 bases). Trimming shortened V by 1 base and J by 4 bases, and 14 bases separated the two germline ends. From germline, CDR1 is MNHNS and CDR2 SASEGT. This CDR3 region has 16 residues. The CDR3 DNA is TGTGCCAGCAGTGAAGAAGATGGGGCGGGTAATCAGCCCCAGCATTTT. It codes for CASSEEDGAGNQPQHF.

This clonotype was found many times. This chain links TRBV12-3 or TRBV12-4 with TRBJ2-1, with D tentatively TRBD2 (5 bases). The CDR3 contains 15 residues. Trimming stripped 1 base from V and 3 bases from J, with 10 bases between. CDR3 in DNA: TGTGCCAGCAGTTTAGTATCCGGGGTCTACAATGAGCAGTTCTTC. This sequence encodes CASSLVSGVYNEQFF.

This clonotype was detected many times. The chain couples TRBV5-6 to TRBJ1-5; 7 bases are a match to TRBD1. V shed 5 bases and J 5 bases; nucleotides not matched to a gene: 7. The length of the CDR3 is 14 residues. In germline, CDR1 is SGHDT, CDR2 YYEEEE. The CDR3 loop is CASSLGQRDQPQHF. The CDR3 DNA reads as TGTGCCAGCAGTCTGGGACAGAGGGATCAGCCCCAGCATTTT. Filled out from reference TRBV5-6 and TRBJ1-5, the complete variable domain reads DAGVTQSPTHLIKTRGQQVTLRCSPKSGHDTVSWYQQALGQGPQFIFQYYEEEERQRGNFPDRFSGHQFPNYSSELNVNALLLGDSALYLCASSLGQRDQPQHFGDGTRLSIL.

This clonotype was observed a few times. J is TRBJ1-2 and V is TRBV30, with no clear D. The CDR3 totals 13 residues. V shed 0 bases and J shed 8 bases, with 13 bases lying between them. The V gene's germline CDR1 is GTSNPN and CDR2 SVGIG (reference sequence). The DNA of the CDR3 is TGTGCCTGGAGTGTACTTAGCCGGGGAGGCTACACCTTC. It specifies CAWSVLSRGGYTF.

This clonotype appeared a few times. The rearrangement joins TRBV2 to TRBJ2-3, with 10 bases identical to TRBD2. Per the germline V gene, CDR1 is SNHLY and CDR2 is FYNNEI. J was trimmed by 0 bases and V by 4 bases; bases with no gene match: 7. CDR3 length: 17 residues. The CDR3 region is CASSGDLAGVSTDTQYF. For the CDR3, the DNA is TGTGCCAGCAGTGGGGACCTAGCGGGGGTTAGCACAGATACGCAGTATTTT.

In this sample, this clonotype turned up many times. V usage is TRBV6-1 and J usage is TRBJ2-2, with no clear D. Germline CDR1 and CDR2: MNHNS and SASEGT. Trimming removed 5 bases at V and 1 base at J, with 14 bases between. The CDR3 is made up of 16 amino acids. The DNA for the CDR3 is TGTGCCAGCAGTTACACCCGTCCAGAGAACACCGGGGAGCTGTTTTTT. Translated: CASSYTRPENTGELFF.

This clonotype was detected only a few times. The rearrangement uses TRBV20-1 and TRBJ2-1; the match to TRBD2 covers 15 bases. CDR3 length equals 17 residues. From germline, CDR1 is DFQATT and CDR2 SNEGSKA (reference sequence). Losses at the gene ends were 5 bases for V and 0 bases for J; bases not matched to a gene: 5. CDR3 nucleotide sequence: TGCAGTGCTTCGGGACTAGCGGGAGGTGTCTCCTACAATGAGCAGTTCTTC. Protein: CSASGLAGGVSYNEQFF.